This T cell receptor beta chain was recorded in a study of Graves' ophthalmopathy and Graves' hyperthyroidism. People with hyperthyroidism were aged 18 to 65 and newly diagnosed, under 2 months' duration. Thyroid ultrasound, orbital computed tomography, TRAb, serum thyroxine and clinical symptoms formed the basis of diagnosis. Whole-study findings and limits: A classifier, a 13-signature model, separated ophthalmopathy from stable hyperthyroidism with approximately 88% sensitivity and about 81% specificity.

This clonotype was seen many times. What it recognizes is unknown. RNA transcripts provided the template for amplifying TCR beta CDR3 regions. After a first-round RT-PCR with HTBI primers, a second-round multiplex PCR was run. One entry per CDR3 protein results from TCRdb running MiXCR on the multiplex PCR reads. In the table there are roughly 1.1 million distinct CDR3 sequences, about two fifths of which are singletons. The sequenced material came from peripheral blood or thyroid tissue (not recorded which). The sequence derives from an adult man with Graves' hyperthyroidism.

In DNA, the CDR3 is TGCAGTGCTACACCACAAGACATACAGAATCAGCCCCAGCATTTT. This encodes CSATPQDIQNQPQHF. The chain couples TRBV20-1 to TRBJ1-5; no reliable D call. The germline V gene encodes CDR1 DFQATT and CDR2 SNEGSKA (reference sequence). V was shortened by 4 bases and J by 4 bases, with 17 bases between the two germline ends. The CDR3 is 15 amino acids.